These 19 T cell receptor beta chains originate from one sample sequenced in a study of shared clonotypes between healthy human individuals (dated by TCRdb to 2020 to 2022). CD8 naive samples were obtained by positive selection for CCR7 among CD45RO-negative cells, yielding a CD45RA+CCR7+ population from which TemRA cells were excluded. Libraries were prepared through the immunoSEQ multiplex PCR assay. This is the immuneACCESS table as TCRdb keeps it, with only in-frame sequences that have V and J called. A part of the clones is gone; compared with another copy, unresolved V genes explain less than half, and the rest is unexplained. The sample table shows over 2,000,000 clones, and around 95% are seen once. 1.5% to 2% of the sample comes from the top ten. The sequenced material came from naive CD8+ T cells from PBMCs. Reading the label with the study, this specimen's cell subset or site is: CD45RA+CCR7+. These receptors originate from a man aged 18 to 35 in good health. Some clones in this sample may be carry-over from other donors' samples.

V is TRBV28 and J is TRBJ1-1, with D tentatively TRBD1 (5 bases). The germline gives CDR1 MDHEN, CDR2 SYDVKM. CDR3 length: 14 amino acids. V gave up 2 bases and J gave up 3 bases, with 10 bases separating them. The CDR3, as DNA: TGTGCCAGCAGTTTAGGTTCAGGGTACACTGAAGCTTTCTTT. Translated, it gives CASSLGSGYTEAFF.

As regards this clone: Other nucleotide sequences in the sample specify the same CDR3. The rearrangement joins TRBV11-2 to TRBJ2-7; D is undetermined. The CDR3 extends over 11 amino acids. Trimming cost V 4 bases and J 6 bases, with 7 bases left between them. Germline V CDR1 and CDR2: SGHAT, FQNNGV. For the CDR3, the DNA is TGTGCCAGCAGCTCCCTGGGCGAGCAGTACTTC. Encoded protein: CASSSLGEQYF.

The rearrangement uses TRBV5-1 and TRBJ2-5; D gene uncertain. V was cut by 1 base and J by 0 bases, with 7 bases left in between. The CDR3 sequence is 14 residues long. Germline CDR1 SGHRS, CDR2 YFSETQ. This CDR3 is CASSLRSHQETQYF. The CDR3 DNA reads as TGCGCCAGCAGCTTGAGGTCCCACCAAGAGACCCAGTACTTC.

The chain uses TRBV27 and TRBJ2-7, with 8 bases that match TRBD1. The V segment lost 5 bases and the J segment 3 bases; nucleotides outside the gene matches: 6. The CDR3 has 14 residues. The germline CDR1 and CDR2 sequences are MNHEY and SMNVEV (reference sequence). The chain's CDR3 is CASSKRQGHYEQYF. The CDR3 DNA reads as TGTGCCAGCAGTAAAAGACAGGGGCACTACGAGCAGTACTTC.

This sequence joins TRBV4-3 and TRBJ2-3; 8 bases agree with TRBD2. Unmatched junction bases numbered 9, after V lost 4 bases and J lost 3 bases. This CDR3 spans 16 amino acids. Germline CDR1 reads LGHNA; CDR2 reads YSLEER. As DNA, the CDR3 is TGCGCCAGCAGCCCTCGGTGGGCTAGCGGGACAGATACGCAGTATTTT. Its protein is CASSPRWASGTDTQYF.

This chain links TRBV27 with TRBJ2-2, with D perhaps matching TRBD2 (5 bases). With 3 bases removed from V and 4 bases from J, the gap between germline ends came to 15 bases. CDR3 length: 16 amino acids. Germline V gene sequence: CDR1 MNHEY, CDR2 SMNVEV (reference sequence). The CDR3 region has the DNA TGTGCCAGCAGTTTTCTCGAACTCGAGGGCACCGGGGAGCTGTTTTTT. Translation gives CASSFLELEGTGELFF.

In this sample, this clone turned up once. The chain recombines TRBV2 with TRBJ2-7; TRBD1 is a possible D gene (6 bases). The CDR3 sequence is 14 residues long. CDR1 is SNHLY, CDR2 FYNNEI, per germline. With 6 bases removed from V and 5 bases from J, the gap between germline ends came to 17 bases. The CDR3 DNA is TGTGCCAGCAGCTGGACAGCCAGTTTAAACGAGCAGTACTTC. Its protein product is CASSWTASLNEQYF.

This clone appeared a few times. V and J are TRBV25-1 and TRBJ1-1; 9 bases are a match to TRBD1. Germline V CDR1 and CDR2: MGHDK, SYGVNS. The CDR3 has 18 residues. V trimming: 3 bases; J trimming: 1 base; junction bases outside the gene matches: 12. CDR3 bases: TGTGCCAGCAGTGATCGCCGGGACAGGGACGGCCCGAACACTGAAGCTTTCTTT. It is translated as CASSDRRDRDGPNTEAFF.

The rearrangement joins TRBV19 to TRBJ1-1, with D unclear. CDR3 length equals 12 residues. Trimming pared 6 bases from V and 4 bases from J, leaving 9 bases between. Per the germline V gene, CDR1 is LNHDA and CDR2 is SQIVND (reference sequence). The CDR3 DNA reads as TGTGCCAGTAGGGCGGGTGGCACTGAAGCTTTCTTT. Translation gives CASRAGGTEAFF. The whole variable domain, filled in from reference TRBV19 and TRBJ1-1, reads DGGITQSPKYLFRKEGQNVTLSCEQNLNHDAMYWYRQDPGQGLRLIYYSQIVNDFQKGDIAEGYSVSREKKESFPLTVTSAQKNPTAFYLCASRAGGTEAFFGQGTRLTVV.

This chain joins TRBV7-2 and TRBJ2-7, with unresolved D. Trimming stripped 4 bases from V and 2 bases from J, with 15 bases between. Germline values: CDR1 SGHTA, CDR2 FQGNSA. This CDR3 contains 15 residues. The CDR3 DNA is TGTGCCAGCAGCTCCGGTCAGCTCTGGCCCTACGAGCAGTACTTC. Translated: CASSSGQLWPYEQYF.

DNA of the CDR3: TGTGCCAGCAGTTTAACAGTGTACTCTGGAAACACCATATATTTT. Translating gives CASSLTVYSGNTIYF. This chain links TRBV28 with TRBJ1-3; no clear D. Germline V gene data show CDR1 as MDHEN and CDR2 as SYDVKM. The CDR3 loop spans 15 amino acids. V was cut by 2 bases and J by 0 bases, with 8 bases left in between.

This clone appeared a single time. The CDR3 DNA reads as TGTGCCAGCAGCTTCGACAGGGCCCACGAGCAGTACTTC. It yields the protein CASSFDRAHEQYF. The chain links TRBV7-9 to TRBJ2-7; TRBD1 aligns across 7 bases. CDR3 size: 13 residues. V lost 3 bases to trimming and J lost 5 bases; unmatched junction nucleotides: 4. The V gene's germline CDR1 is SEHNR and CDR2 FQNEAQ (reference sequence).

The V call is TRBV5-4, the J call TRBJ2-3, with a tentative D call TRBD1 (5 bases). Trimming took off 1 base at V and 1 base at J, with 7 bases between the two ends. Germline V gives CDR1 SGHNT, CDR2 YYREEE (reference sequence). The CDR3 contains 14 residues. CDR3 residues: CASSLMGRTDTQYF. In DNA, the CDR3 is TGTGCCAGCAGCTTGATGGGGCGCACAGATACGCAGTATTTT.

The chain joins TRBV10-3 to TRBJ2-2, with D perhaps TRBD1 (6 bases). The V and J ends lost 4 bases and 0 bases respectively, with 6 bases between them. The CDR3 length is 14 residues. Germline V gene sequence: CDR1 ENHRY, CDR2 SYGVKD. CDR3 sequence: CAISGGPNTGELFF. The CDR3 nucleotides are TGTGCCATCAGTGGGGGGCCGAACACCGGGGAGCTGTTTTTT.

This chain connects TRBV6-1 to TRBJ2-7; 8 bases map to TRBD2. The germline V gene has CDR1 MNHNS and CDR2 SASEGT. The ends lost 5 bases at V and 2 bases at J; junction bases unmatched: 8. The CDR3 is 15 residues long. The CDR3 spells CASSFSGVGAYEQYF. The CDR3 nucleotides are TGTGCCAGCAGTTTTAGCGGGGTGGGGGCCTACGAGCAGTACTTC.

This CDR3 reads CASSDLSGATDTQYF. The CDR3 DNA reads TGCGCCAGCAGTGATCTAAGCGGGGCGACAGATACGCAGTATTTT. This chain joins TRBV10-2 and TRBJ2-3, with 7 bases that match TRBD2. CDR1 is WSHSY, CDR2 SAAADI, per germline. V was pared by 3 bases and J by 3 bases, with 6 bases of the junction left unmatched. The CDR3 consists of 15 residues.

CDR3 in amino acids: CASSLDRPVDAFF. CDR3 sequence (DNA): TGTGCCAGCAGTTTGGACCGACCCGTTGATGCTTTCTTT. The chain carries TRBV28 and TRBJ1-1; D ambiguous. The germline V gene has CDR1 MDHEN and CDR2 SYDVKM. V was trimmed by 3 bases and J by 11 bases, leaving 16 bases between them. The length of the CDR3 is 13 residues.

In its sample, this clone was seen once. Other DNA sequences in the sample encode the same CDR3. The chain carries TRBV28 and TRBJ2-7; 10 nucleotides match TRBD1. CDR3 length: 14 residues. CDR1 and CDR2 (germline): MDHEN, SYDVKM. V lost 5 bases and J lost 4; bases outside the gene matches: 5. CDR3 nucleotide sequence: TGTGCCAGCAGTCAGACAGGGGGCGCTTACGAGCAGTACTTC. Protein product: CASSQTGGAYEQYF.

This clone has just one count. The chain is built from TRBV6-6 and TRBJ1-5, with 8 bases fitting TRBD1. CDR1 MNHNY and CDR2 SVGAGI come from the germline V gene (reference sequence). The trim removed 6 bases at V and 6 bases at J, leaving 7 bases unmatched. This CDR3 spans 14 amino acids. CDR3 DNA: TGTGCCAGCAGGACACAGGGGGAGGTTCAGCCCCAGCATTTT. Translating gives CASRTQGEVQPQHF.